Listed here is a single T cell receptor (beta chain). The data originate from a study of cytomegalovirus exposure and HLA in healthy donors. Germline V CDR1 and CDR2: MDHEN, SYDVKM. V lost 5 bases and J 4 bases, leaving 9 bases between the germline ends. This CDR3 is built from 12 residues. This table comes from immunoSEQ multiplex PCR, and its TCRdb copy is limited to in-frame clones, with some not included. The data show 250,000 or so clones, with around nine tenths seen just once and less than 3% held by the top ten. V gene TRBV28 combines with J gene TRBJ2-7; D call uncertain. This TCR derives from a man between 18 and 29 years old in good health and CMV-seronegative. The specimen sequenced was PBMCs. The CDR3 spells CASSTEEYEQYF. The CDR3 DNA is TGTGCCAGCAGTACAGAAGAATACGAGCAGTACTTC.